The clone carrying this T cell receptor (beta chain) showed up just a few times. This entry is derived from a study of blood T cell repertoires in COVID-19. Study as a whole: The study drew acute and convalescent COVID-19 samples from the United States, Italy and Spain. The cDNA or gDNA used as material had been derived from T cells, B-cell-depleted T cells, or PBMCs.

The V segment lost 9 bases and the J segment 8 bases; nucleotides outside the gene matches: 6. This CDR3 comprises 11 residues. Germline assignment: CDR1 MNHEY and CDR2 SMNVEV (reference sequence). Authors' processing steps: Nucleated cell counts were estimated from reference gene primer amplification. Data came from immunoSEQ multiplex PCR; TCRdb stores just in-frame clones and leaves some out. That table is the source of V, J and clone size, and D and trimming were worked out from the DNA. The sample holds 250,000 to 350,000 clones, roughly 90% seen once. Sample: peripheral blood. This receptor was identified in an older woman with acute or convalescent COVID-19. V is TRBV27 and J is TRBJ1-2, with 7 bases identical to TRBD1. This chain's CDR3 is CASLDRSGYTF. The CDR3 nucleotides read TGTGCCAGTCTGGACAGGTCCGGCTACACCTTC.